Sequencing of this T cell receptor beta chain was carried out in a study of cytomegalovirus exposure and HLA in healthy donors. PCR used 60 Vbeta primers and 13 Jbeta primers. Per the authors' pipeline: In a later analysis, of approximately 81 million unique beta chains, about 10 million appeared in at least two donors. Repertoires were generated with immunoSEQ multiplex PCR, while TCRdb's copy carries only in-frame clones and drops some. That table is the source of V, J and clone size, and D and trimming were worked out from the DNA. The table lists 220,000 or so clones. Study-wide results and caveats: From TCR beta sequences, most subjects' HLA-A and HLA-B alleles were reportedly predicted accurately. TCR beta V segments were, for the most part, productive about 87% or about 30% of the time in an earlier analysis. TCR beta chains numbering some 160 were designated cytomegalovirus-associated.

Per the germline V gene, CDR1 is MGHRA and CDR2 is YSYEKL. The CDR3 extends over 15 amino acids. With 1 base clipped from V and 3 bases from J, the junction kept 6 bases outside the gene matches. Comments on this clone: Its target is unknown.

The clonotype comes from a girl aged 2 to 9 in good health and CMV-seropositive. Material for sequencing was PBMCs. The V call is TRBV4-1, the J call TRBJ2-7; 7 nucleotides match TRBD1. In DNA form, the CDR3 reads TGCGCCAGCAGCCAAGGGGACAGCGTTCACTACGAGCAGTACTTC. This codes for CASSQGDSVHYEQYF.